This passage covers 21 T cell receptor beta chains from one sample sequenced in a study of response to subunit inactivated influenza vaccine. MiXCR, run by TCRdb on the RT-PCR reads, gives a single entry per CDR3 protein. The sample gives about 650,000 distinct CDR3 sequences, around 15% of which show up once; approximately 7.6% is in the top ten. Specimen: PBMCs from blood, collected less than 15 days before vaccination. The receptors derive from a middle-aged man who received an inactivated influenza vaccine.

This clonotype was detected a few times. The chain recombines TRBV20-1 with TRBJ2-3; D ambiguous. Germline V gene data show CDR1 as DFQATT and CDR2 as SNEGSKA (reference sequence). V shed 0 bases and J shed 0 bases, with 4 bases lying between them. The CDR3 spans 13 residues. The CDR3 DNA is TGCAGTGCTAGAGATAGGAGCACAGATACGCAGTATTTT. It encodes CSARDRSTDTQYF.

This clonotype was detected a few times. This chain joins TRBV4-1 and TRBJ2-3, with a tentative D call TRBD1 (6 bases). The germline CDR1 and CDR2 sequences are MGHRA and YSYEKL. The CDR3 is made up of 14 amino acids. V gave up 2 bases and J gave up 4 bases, with 10 bases separating them. This CDR3 reads CASSQTGWADTQYF. The CDR3 nucleotides are TGCGCCAGCAGCCAAACAGGGTGGGCAGATACGCAGTATTTT.

This clonotype has a handful of counts. J is TRBJ2-1 and V is TRBV3-1, with TRBD2 as a possible D gene (5 bases). This CDR3 contains 15 residues. V lost 1 base and J lost 7, with 14 bases in between. From germline, CDR1 is LGHDT and CDR2 YNNKEL (reference sequence). CDR3: CASSQGGGWLNEQFF. CDR3 nucleotides: TGTGCCAGCAGCCAAGGTGGAGGCTGGTTGAATGAGCAGTTCTTC.

This clonotype was seen at least ten times. V is TRBV7-9 and J is TRBJ2-7, with TRBD1 matching over 7 bases. V was clipped by 6 bases and J by 3 bases; unmatched bases: 5. The germline V gene has CDR1 SEHNR and CDR2 FQNEAQ (reference sequence). This CDR3 contains 13 residues. The DNA for the CDR3 is TGTGCCAGCAGTTGGGACAGCTACTACGAGCAGTACTTC. Translation: CASSWDSYYEQYF. The full variable domain, completed using reference TRBV7-9 and TRBJ2-7, is DTGVSQNPRHKITKRGQNVTFRCDPISEHNRLYWYRQTLGQGPEFLTYFQNEAQLEKSRLLSDRFSAERPKGSFSTLEIQRTEQGDSAMYLCASSWDSYYEQYFGPGTRLTVT.

The chain links TRBV6-1 to TRBJ2-2; 10 bases are shared with TRBD1. The CDR3 extends over 17 amino acids. Germline CDR1 MNHNS, CDR2 SASEGT. The ends lost 6 bases at V and 7 bases at J; junction bases unmatched: 14. The CDR3 reads CASRNSRLTGGGGELFF. The CDR3 nucleotides are TGTGCCAGCAGGAACTCCCGGTTGACAGGGGGCGGCGGGGAGCTGTTTTTT.

V gene TRBV20-1 combines with J gene TRBJ1-2, with D unclear. The V end lost 1 base, the J end lost 0 bases, and 3 bases lay between the germline ends. Germline V gene lookup returns CDR1 DFQATT and CDR2 SNEGSKA (reference sequence). The length of the CDR3 is 12 residues. CDR3 sequence (DNA): TGCAGTGCTAGAGGTGCTAACTATGGCTACACCTTC. It specifies CSARGANYGYTF.

This clonotype was found a few times. The chain is built from TRBV28 and TRBJ2-5; 10 positions match TRBD2. This CDR3 contains 17 residues. With 4 bases clipped from V and 2 bases from J, the junction kept 10 bases outside the gene matches. Germline V lookup: CDR1 MDHEN, CDR2 SYDVKM. CDR3 nucleotides: TGTGCCAGCAGTTCATTCCTAGCGGGAGTTGCTCAAGAGACCCAGTACTTC. Its translation: CASSSFLAGVAQETQYF.

This clonotype came up a few times. This chain connects TRBV5-5 to TRBJ2-2, with TRBD1 identical over 8 bases. Germline assignment: CDR1 SGHKS and CDR2 YYEKEE (reference sequence). Germline trimming cut 3 bases from V and 2 bases from J; bases unmatched to any gene: 3. CDR3 length: 15 amino acids. CDR3 DNA: TGTGCCAGCAGCTCAGGGGGCGGTAACACCGGGGAGCTGTTTTTT. Encoded protein: CASSSGGGNTGELFF.

This clonotype has a handful of counts. The chain employs TRBV12-3 or TRBV12-4 and TRBJ2-7, with 7 bases aligning to TRBD2. V gave up 1 base and J gave up 6 bases; unmatched junction bases: 12. The CDR3 is made up of 16 amino acids. CDR3 coding DNA: TGTGCCAGCAGTTTAGGAGCGGGAATGGGGTCGGGCGAGCAGTACTTC. This translates into CASSLGAGMGSGEQYF.

The chain joins TRBV4-3 to TRBJ2-1; a possible D gene is TRBD2 (5 bases). The CDR3 covers 13 residues. The germline V gene encodes CDR1 LGHNA and CDR2 YSLEER. Trimming removed 5 bases from V and 8 bases from J, with 13 bases in between. The CDR3 bases are TGCGCCAGCAGCAAGTTAGCGACCCATGAGCAGTTCTTC. Amino acids: CASSKLATHEQFF.

This chain's CDR3 is CASSFGQGPLHF. CDR3 nucleotides: TGTGCCAGCAGTTTCGGACAGGGCCCCCTCCACTTT. The chain combines TRBV12-3 or TRBV12-4 with TRBJ1-6; TRBD1 matches 8 bases. The CDR3 is made up of 12 amino acids. The trim removed 3 bases at V and 13 bases at J, leaving 2 bases unmatched.

This rearrangement joins TRBV12-3 or TRBV12-4 to TRBJ1-1; D may be TRBD1 (6 bases). CDR3 size: 14 residues. Trimming cost V 2 bases and J 6 bases, with 13 bases left between them. The CDR3 DNA is TGTGCCAGCAGTTTATGGGGGCGAGGATCTGAAGCTTTCTTT. It yields the protein CASSLWGRGSEAFF.

This clonotype showed up many times. V usage is TRBV7-2 and J usage is TRBJ2-7; the match to TRBD2 covers 7 bases. The CDR3 runs to 15 residues. Germline values: CDR1 SGHTA, CDR2 FQGNSA. Germline trimming cut 4 bases from V and 3 bases from J; bases unmatched to any gene: 9. The CDR3 region has the DNA TGTGCCAGCAGCTATGGGCGGGTAGCGGGCTACGAGCAGTACTTC. Translation gives CASSYGRVAGYEQYF.

This clonotype was observed a few times. The gene calls are TRBV20-1 and TRBJ2-7, with D perhaps assigned TRBD1 or TRBD2 (7 bases each). From germline, CDR1 is DFQATT and CDR2 SNEGSKA (reference sequence). This CDR3 is 17 amino acids long. V lost 1 base and J 1 base, leaving 20 bases between the germline ends. The CDR3 DNA is TGCAGTGCTAGAGCCGCAGGGAGGGGGCCCACTTCCTACGAGCAGTACTTC. This sequence encodes CSARAAGRGPTSYEQYF.

The chain joins TRBV7-2 to TRBJ2-2; 7 positions match TRBD1. Germline assignment: CDR1 SGHTA and CDR2 FQGNSA. The CDR3 has 17 amino acids. With 5 bases clipped from V and 5 bases from J, the junction kept 14 bases outside the gene matches. The CDR3 is CASSQTGTVAPTGELFF. CDR3 DNA: TGTGCCAGCAGCCAGACCGGGACAGTGGCCCCAACCGGGGAGCTGTTTTTT.

This chain links TRBV7-3 with TRBJ2-3; TRBD1 agrees at 9 bases. The V gene end was trimmed by 1 base and the J gene end by 0 bases; junction bases not matched to a gene: 2. The CDR3 runs to 16 residues. Per germline, CDR1 SGHTA and CDR2 FQGTGA. CDR3 region: CASSLRGQGSTDTQYF. For the CDR3, the DNA is TGTGCCAGCAGCTTAAGGGGACAGGGAAGCACAGATACGCAGTATTTT.

In its sample, this clonotype was seen a few times. The chain is built from TRBV6-5 and TRBJ2-3; TRBD2 agrees at 8 bases. The germline V gene has CDR1 MNHEY and CDR2 SVGAGI. The V segment lost 0 bases and the J segment 6 bases; nucleotides outside the gene matches: 2. The CDR3 extends over 14 amino acids. DNA of the CDR3: TGTGCCAGCAGTTACTCGACTAGCGTCGATACGCAGTATTTT. Translating gives CASSYSTSVDTQYF.

This clonotype has more than one count but fewer than ten. The CDR3 nucleotides are TGTGCCAGCTCACCACCCGCAGGGATGGGCTATGGCTACACCTTC. It encodes CASSPPAGMGYGYTF. This sequence joins TRBV18 and TRBJ1-2; D is perhaps TRBD1 (5 bases). The V gene's germline CDR1 is KGHSH and CDR2 LQKENI. V was cut by 0 bases and J by 4 bases, with 12 bases left in between. This CDR3 spans 15 amino acids.

Only a few counts were recorded for this clonotype. The chain couples TRBV12-3 or TRBV12-4 to TRBJ2-1, with 13 bases aligning to TRBD2. V shed 4 bases and J 7 bases; nucleotides not matched to a gene: 7. The CDR3 consists of 16 residues. In DNA, the CDR3 is TGTGCCAGCAGTTGGACTAGCGGGGGATCTGGGAATGAGCAGTTCTTC. It yields the protein CASSWTSGGSGNEQFF.

The chain employs TRBV7-6 and TRBJ2-2; D is unclear. In germline, CDR1 is SGHVS, CDR2 FNYEAQ. V lost 2 bases and J lost 2, with 6 bases in between. This CDR3 is built from 14 residues. In DNA, the CDR3 is TGTGCCAGCAGCTTAATGTCCAACACCGGGGAGCTGTTTTTT. Its translation: CASSLMSNTGELFF.

V gene TRBV5-1 combines with J gene TRBJ2-5; 12 nucleotides agree with TRBD2. Trimming at V came to 4 bases and at J to 5 bases, leaving 9 bases not matched to a gene. Germline V gives CDR1 SGHRS, CDR2 YFSETQ. The CDR3 consists of 16 residues. The CDR3: CASSPRLAGDRETQYF. CDR3 in DNA: TGCGCCAGCAGCCCGAGACTAGCGGGAGATCGGGAGACCCAGTACTTC.